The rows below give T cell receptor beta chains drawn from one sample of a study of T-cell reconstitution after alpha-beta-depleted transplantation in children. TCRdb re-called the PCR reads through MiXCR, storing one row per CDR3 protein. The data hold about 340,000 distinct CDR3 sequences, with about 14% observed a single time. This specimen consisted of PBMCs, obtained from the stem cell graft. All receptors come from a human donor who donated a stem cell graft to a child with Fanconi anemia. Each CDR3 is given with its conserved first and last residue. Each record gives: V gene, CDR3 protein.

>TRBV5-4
CASSFQEPSDTQYF
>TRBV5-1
CASNKGSGGNEQFF
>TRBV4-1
CASSRETSLPDTQYF
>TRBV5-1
CASSKTGGLHEYNEQFF
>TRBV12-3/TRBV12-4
CASSPDRGMDSPLHF
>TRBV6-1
CASTRDRGTDTQYF
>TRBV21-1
CASSYPLWADHLPRSGNTIYF
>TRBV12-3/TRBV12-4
CASRESGGPSNEQFF
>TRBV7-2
CASSVATNYGYTF
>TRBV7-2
CASSSTGAGTEAFF
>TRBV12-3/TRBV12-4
CASSPDGYNEQFF
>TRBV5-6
CASSLSGVAEAFF
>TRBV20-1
CSARKSAQGHEQYF
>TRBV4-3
CASSQGRGDFSPLHF
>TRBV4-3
CASSQDLTEINQPQHF
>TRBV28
CASSLGDRVAFF
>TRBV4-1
CASSQEGQWDEQFF
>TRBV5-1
CASSLDGGPAGELFF
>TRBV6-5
CVSSSAGTGARNEQFF
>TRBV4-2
CASSQGTGGEYGYTF
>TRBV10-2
CASSAPSDTEAFF
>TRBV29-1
CSVVPGHMDEQFF
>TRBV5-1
CASSHRDKLTYTEAFF
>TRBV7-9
CASSLVGATSPLHF
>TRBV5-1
CASSLSPPNYGYTF
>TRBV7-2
CASSLGGGLGNQPQHF
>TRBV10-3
CAISEGTAGWNYGYTF
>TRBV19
CASKGTENEKLFF
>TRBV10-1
CASSTTGKDTQYF
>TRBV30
CAWHGQGANYGYTF
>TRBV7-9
CASTRDREQFF
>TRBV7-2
CASSQNRERSGYTF
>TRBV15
CATSRDPLYNEQFF
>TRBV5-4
CASSLPGQGVDSYNSPLHF
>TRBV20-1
CSARQGVFSGANVLTF
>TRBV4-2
CASSQPGAGREQFF
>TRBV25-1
CASTHGTAGNTIYF
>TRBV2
CASSEARASYEQYF
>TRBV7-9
CASSPIGTGNTEAFF
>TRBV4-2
CASSQVIHLGENTGELFF
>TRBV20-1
CSAPDSPYQETQYF
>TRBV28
CASRGTGGGQPQHF
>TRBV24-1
CATWRGRFSYEQYF
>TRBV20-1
CSARGGPGVEQFF
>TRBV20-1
CSAGGPDTQYF
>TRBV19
CASSIGGFTEAFF
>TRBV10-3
CAISSTRFEGDAQYF
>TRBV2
CASSEALSTDTQYF
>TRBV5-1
CASSLVASSGEAFF
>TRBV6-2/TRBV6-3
CASRTDGLRGEYF
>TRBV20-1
CSAVGGASYNEQFF
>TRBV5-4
CASSLGQAHIQRSNYGYTF
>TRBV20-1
CSASRTGGADTQYF